Listed here are 20 T cell receptor beta chains from one sample, sequenced in a study of cytomegalovirus exposure and HLA in healthy donors. Amplification used 60 Vbeta primers and 13 Jbeta primers. Only in-frame clones appear in the TCRdb table, and some are missing; sequencing was by immunoSEQ multiplex PCR. The data show approximately 140,000 clones, roughly 83% seen once. The sample comprised PBMCs. These receptors were obtained from a man in his forties in good health and CMV-seropositive.

The chain employs TRBV9 and TRBJ2-3; possible D gene TRBD2, 6 bases. CDR3 length: 14 amino acids. Trimming cost V 0 bases and J 7 bases, with 12 bases left between them. CDR1 is SGDLS, CDR2 YYNGEE, per germline. Here the CDR3 reads CASSVEGREHTQYF. For the CDR3, the DNA is TGTGCCAGCAGCGTAGAAGGGCGGGAACATACGCAGTATTTT.

CDR3 bases: TGCGCCAGCAGCCAAGAATGGACAGGCTCCTACGAGCAGTACTTC. It translates to CASSQEWTGSYEQYF. The chain couples TRBV4-3 to TRBJ2-7; 7 bases fit TRBD1. J gave up 0 bases and V 0 bases, and 2 bases lay outside the gene matches. Looked up from germline, CDR1 is LGHNA and CDR2 is YSLEER. This CDR3 region has 15 residues.

V is TRBV30 and J is TRBJ1-1, with D possibly TRBD1 on 5 matching bases. Germline assignment: CDR1 GTSNPN and CDR2 SVGIG (reference sequence). This CDR3 contains 11 residues. CDR3 in amino acids: CVGGMNTEAFF. CDR3 DNA: TGTGTCGGGGGGATGAACACTGAAGCTTTCTTT.

The genes are TRBV5-1 and TRBJ2-7, with 11 nucleotides matching TRBD2. The CDR3 length is 16 residues. CDR1 SGHRS and CDR2 YFSETQ come from the germline V gene. V gave up 4 bases and J gave up 1 base; unmatched junction bases: 7. The CDR3 loop is CASSTFGTSGSYEQYF. CDR3 DNA: TGCGCCAGCAGCACCTTCGGGACTAGCGGTTCCTACGAGCAGTACTTC.

This clone was detected only once. This chain joins TRBV5-6 and TRBJ1-6; D uncertain. The CDR3 sequence is 15 residues long. The germline CDR1 and CDR2 sequences are SGHDT and YYEEEE. Trimming stripped 1 base from V and 9 bases from J, with 14 bases between. The CDR3 DNA sequence: TGTGCCAGCAGCTTGAGTTTTGACTTCGGTTCACCCCTCCACTTT. Translated: CASSLSFDFGSPLHF.

The rearrangement joins TRBV6-5 to TRBJ2-5; D ambiguous. Germline V gene data show CDR1 as MNHEY and CDR2 as SVGAGI. The CDR3 totals 11 residues. Trimming left V 6 bases short and J 8 bases short, with 10 bases between. For the CDR3, the DNA is TGTGCCAGCAGCTTCCAAACTACCCAGTACTTC. Translation: CASSFQTTQYF.

This chain connects TRBV12-5 to TRBJ2-7; perhaps TRBD2 as D (5 bases). The ends were cut back, 6 bases at V and 3 bases at J, with 24 bases in the middle. The CDR3 consists of 17 residues. CDR1 and CDR2 (germline): LGHNT, FRNRAP. As DNA, the CDR3 is TGTGCTAGTGGCTTGTCGAGGGCAGACGATCTAGTCTACGAGCAGTACTTC. Translated: CASGLSRADDLVYEQYF.

The chain combines TRBV18 with TRBJ2-7, with TRBD2 matching 7 bases. The germline V gene has CDR1 KGHSH and CDR2 LQKENI. Unmatched junction bases numbered 7, after V lost 6 bases and J lost 5 bases. The CDR3 is 13 residues long. The CDR3 DNA follows: TGTGCCAGCTCGGCGGGAGTTAAGCACGAGCAGTACTTC. Amino acid sequence: CASSAGVKHEQYF.

This clone has only a few counts. For the CDR3, the DNA is TGTGCCAGCAGCCTTGTTCCCGGGTCTCTCGAGCAGTACTTC. Its protein product is CASSLVPGSLEQYF. V and J are TRBV5-6 and TRBJ2-7; D is unresolved. Germline V CDR1 and CDR2: SGHDT, YYEEEE. The CDR3 runs 14 residues. The V end was cut by 4 bases, the J end by 6 bases, with 17 bases between.

The chain recombines TRBV7-2 with TRBJ1-4, with TRBD1 matching over 8 bases. The CDR3 is 16 residues long. V lost 5 bases and J lost 5; bases outside the gene matches: 10. Germline V gene sequence: CDR1 SGHTA, CDR2 FQGNSA. CDR3 protein: CASSGSAQGANEKLFF. CDR3 DNA sequence: TGTGCCAGCAGCGGATCGGCGCAGGGGGCAAATGAAAAACTGTTTTTT.

The CDR3 DNA sequence: TGTGCCAGCAGCCTTAGCGGGAGCCCAGATACGCAGTATTTT. Translated, it gives CASSLSGSPDTQYF. The chain employs TRBV6-1 and TRBJ2-3, with 9 nucleotides matching TRBD2. V trimming: 6 bases; J trimming: 4 bases; junction bases outside the gene matches: 5. CDR1 is MNHNS and CDR2 is SASEGT in the germline V gene. The CDR3 consists of 14 residues.

The rearrangement joins TRBV11-2 to TRBJ2-5, with 7 bases that match TRBD1. The V gene's germline CDR1 is SGHAT and CDR2 FQNNGV. The CDR3 totals 13 residues. After removal of 2 bases from V and 6 bases from J, the junction contained 3 bases not matched to a gene. The CDR3 bases are TGTGCCAGCAGCTTAAGGGACAGTAAGACCCAGTACTTC. Translating gives CASSLRDSKTQYF. Full variable domain (remainder filled in from reference TRBV11-2 and TRBJ2-5): EAGVAQSPRYKIIEKRQSVAFWCNPISGHATLYWYQQILGQGPKLLIQFQNNGVVDDSQLPKDRFSAERLKGVDSTLKIQPAKLEDSAVYLCASSLRDSKTQYFGPGTRLLVL.

This chain links TRBV5-4 with TRBJ2-7, with TRBD1 matching 9 bases. CDR1 is SGHNT and CDR2 is YYREEE in the germline V gene (reference sequence). The CDR3 has 16 residues. V shed 0 bases and J 4 bases; nucleotides not matched to a gene: 8. The CDR3: CASSLGQGVSLYEQYF. The DNA for the CDR3 is TGTGCCAGCAGCTTGGGACAGGGGGTATCTTTGTACGAGCAGTACTTC.

The table lists this clone with a few counts. The genes are TRBV9 and TRBJ2-1; 7 positions agree with TRBD2. The V and J ends lost 0 bases and 2 bases, in that order; junction bases with no gene match: 5. The CDR3 consists of 16 residues. Germline V gives CDR1 SGDLS, CDR2 YYNGEE. CDR3 sequence (DNA): TGTGCCAGCAGCGTAGGCTCTAGCGGAACCTACAATGAGCAGTTCTTC. Translated, it gives CASSVGSSGTYNEQFF.

The chain employs TRBV6-1 and TRBJ2-5; no clear D. Trimming stripped 6 bases from V and 3 bases from J, with 14 bases between. Germline CDR1 and CDR2: MNHNS and SASEGT. The CDR3 is 14 residues long. The CDR3 DNA is TGTGCCAGCAGCAAGATTCGACGGGAAGAGACCCAGTACTTC. Its translation is CASSKIRREETQYF.

The genes are TRBV7-9 and TRBJ2-1, with 14 bases fitting TRBD2. There are 19 residues in the CDR3. The V segment lost 4 bases and the J segment 0 bases; nucleotides outside the gene matches: 8. CDR1 is SEHNR and CDR2 is FQNEAQ in the germline V gene (reference sequence). The CDR3 protein is CASSSGTSGRFSSYNEQFF. The DNA for the CDR3 is TGTGCCAGCAGCTCCGGGACTAGCGGGAGATTTAGCTCCTACAATGAGCAGTTCTTC. The full variable domain, in which reference TRBV7-9 and TRBJ2-1 provide the parts outside the CDR3, is DTGVSQNPRHKITKRGQNVTFRCDPISEHNRLYWYRQTLGQGPEFLTYFQNEAQLEKSRLLSDRFSAERPKGSFSTLEIQRTEQGDSAMYLCASSSGTSGRFSSYNEQFFGPGTRLTVL.

The V and J genes are TRBV9 and TRBJ1-2, with a possible D match to TRBD1 (5 bases). The germline gives CDR1 SGDLS, CDR2 YYNGEE. The germline V and J ends were trimmed by 0 bases and 5 bases, with 8 bases remaining between them. This CDR3 is built from 13 residues. The CDR3 DNA follows: TGTGCCAGCAGCGTAGGGGGCCCATATGGCTACACCTTC. Translating it yields CASSVGGPYGYTF.

The V call is TRBV15, the J call TRBJ1-2, with a tentative D call TRBD1 (5 bases). Trimming removed 4 bases at V and 3 bases at J, with 18 bases between. Germline V gene lookup returns CDR1 LNHNV and CDR2 YYDKDF (reference sequence). The CDR3 extends over 16 amino acids. CDR3 residues: CATSISRGGPDYGYTF. The CDR3 DNA is TGTGCCACCAGCATATCGAGGGGAGGACCTGACTATGGCTACACCTTC. The variable domain in full, completed from reference TRBV15 and TRBJ1-2, reads DAMVIQNPRYQVTQFGKPVTLSCSQTLNHNVMYWYQQKSSQAPKLLFHYYDKDFNNEADTPDNFQSRRPNTSFCFLDIRSPGLGDTAMYLCATSISRGGPDYGYTFGSGTRLTVV.

This clone was found a few times. This chain connects TRBV6-6 to TRBJ1-2, with 7 bases fitting TRBD1. Germline CDR1 is MNHNY and CDR2 is SVGAGI (reference sequence). Trimming at V came to 4 bases and at J to 12 bases, leaving 5 bases not matched to a gene. The CDR3 contains 11 residues. The CDR3 loop reads CASSSDRRNTF. The DNA of the CDR3 is TGTGCCAGCAGTTCGGACAGGAGGAACACCTTC.

This clone appeared once. V is TRBV27 and J is TRBJ1-5; 11 positions match TRBD1. Germline CDR1 and CDR2: MNHEY and SMNVEV (reference sequence). Unmatched junction bases numbered 6, after V lost 1 base and J lost 7 bases. The CDR3 extends over 16 amino acids. DNA of the CDR3: TGTGCCAGCAGTTTATGGGGCGGGACAGGGGGGCAGCCCCAGCATTTT. Translated, it gives CASSLWGGTGGQPQHF.